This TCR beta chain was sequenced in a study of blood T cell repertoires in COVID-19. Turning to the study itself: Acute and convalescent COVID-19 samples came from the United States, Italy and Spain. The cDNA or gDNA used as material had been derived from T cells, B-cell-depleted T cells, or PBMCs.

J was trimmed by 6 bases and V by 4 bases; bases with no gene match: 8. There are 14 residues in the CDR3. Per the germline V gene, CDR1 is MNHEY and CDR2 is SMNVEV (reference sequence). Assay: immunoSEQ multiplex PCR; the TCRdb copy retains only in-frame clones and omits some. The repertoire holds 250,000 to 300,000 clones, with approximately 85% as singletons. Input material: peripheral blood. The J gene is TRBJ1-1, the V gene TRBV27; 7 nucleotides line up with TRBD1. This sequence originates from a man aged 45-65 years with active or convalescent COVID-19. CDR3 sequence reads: CASSSSDRWAEAFF. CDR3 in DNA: TGTGCCAGCAGTTCATCGGACAGGTGGGCTGAAGCTTTCTTT.